Listed below are T cell receptor beta chains from one sample, sequenced in a study of monozygotic twins with cystic fibrosis. The table came from immunoSEQ multiplex PCR; TCRdb's copy has only in-frame clones and leaves some out. The data show 25,000 to 35,000 clones, 85% seen once. Sequenced material: blood. The receptors shown here come from a girl aged 2 to 10 with cystic fibrosis. Both conserved end residues are part of each CDR3. The D gene is left open where the match is weak. Part of the rows lack a size; the others show once, few, many or a class for expanded clones.

d_call	v_call	j_call	clone_size	cdr3_nt	cdr3_aa
TRBD1	TRBV4-1	TRBJ1-1	NA	TGCGCCAGCAGCCCCCTGTCCGGACAGGGAGAGACTGAAGCTTTCTTT	CASSPLSGQGETEAFF
NA	TRBV4-2	TRBJ2-3	NA	TGTGCCAGCAGCCCTCGGGGAACCACCCTCACAGATACGCAGTATTTT	CASSPRGTTLTDTQYF
TRBD1	TRBV4-1	TRBJ1-5	NA	TGCGCCAGCAGCCAAGAGCGTCAGGGGGCCAGTCAGCCCCAGCATTTT	CASSQERQGASQPQHF
TRBD2	TRBV6-6	TRBJ2-1	NA	TGTGCCAGCAGTGTCGGACTAGCGGGAGGTAGGCCTGAGCAGTTCTTC	CASSVGLAGGRPEQFF
TRBD1	TRBV5-1	TRBJ1-1	NA	TGCGCCAGCAGCTTGGCCGGGGACAGGGGTACTGAAGCTTTCTTT	CASSLAGDRGTEAFF
TRBD1	TRBV5-1	TRBJ2-7	NA	TGCGCCAGCAGCTTTTTCCTGGACAGGGAGTACGAGCAGTACTTC	CASSFFLDREYEQYF
TRBD1	TRBV9	TRBJ2-7	NA	TGTGCCAGCAGCGTAGCCGACAGGGCAGGTGAGCAGTACTTC	CASSVADRAGEQYF
NA	TRBV11-2	TRBJ1-2	NA	TGTGCCAGCAGCCCAAAGGTCGGGGTCGTAAACTATGGCTACACCTTC	CASSPKVGVVNYGYTF
NA	TRBV4-2	TRBJ1-5	few	TGTGCCAGCAGCCCCACTCAGGGTAGGGGCGGCAATCAGCCCCAGCATTTT	CASSPTQGRGGNQPQHF
NA	TRBV5-8	TRBJ2-7	NA	TGTGCCAGCAGCTTATCCAGGAACTCCTACGAGCAGTACTTC	CASSLSRNSYEQYF
NA	TRBV7-6	TRBJ2-1	NA	TGTGCCAGCAGCTTTAGCGGCAATGAGCAGTTCTTC	CASSFSGNEQFF
NA	TRBV27	TRBJ2-7	few	TGTGCCAGCAGTTCGTCCTACGAGCAGTACTTC	CASSSSYEQYF
NA	TRBV19	TRBJ1-1	NA	TGTGCCAGTAGTATAGAGGGGACTCCCTTGGTCACTGAAGCTTTCTTT	CASSIEGTPLVTEAFF
NA	TRBV6-5	TRBJ2-7	NA	TGTGCCAGCAGTTTCCTCCCCGAAGGGAGTTCCTACGAGCAGTACTTC	CASSFLPEGSSYEQYF
NA	TRBV5-4	TRBJ1-5	NA	TGTGCCAGCAGCCGATGGGGAGACTATCAGCCCCAGCATTTT	CASSRWGDYQPQHF
NA	TRBV30	TRBJ2-6	NA	TGTGCCTGGAGTGGGACCTCTGGGGCCAACGTCCTGACTTTC	CAWSGTSGANVLTF
TRBD1	TRBV7-9	TRBJ2-7	NA	TGTGCCAGCAGCTTATCCGGACAGGGGGACCACGAGCAGTACTTC	CASSLSGQGDHEQYF
NA	TRBV21-1	TRBJ2-1	NA	TGTGCCAGCAGCACGGGACTAGCGGAAGGGGGGTCCTACAATGAGCAGTTCTTC	CASSTGLAEGGSYNEQFF
TRBD2	TRBV29-1	TRBJ2-3	NA	TGCAGCGTTGGCGGGAGGACGAAATACACAGATACGCAGTATTTT	CSVGGRTKYTDTQYF
TRBD1	TRBV27	TRBJ1-2	NA	TGTGCCAGCAGCGGGAAGGGGACAGGGTATGGCACATGGTACGGCTACACCTTC	CASSGKGTGYGTWYGYTF
NA	TRBV10-3	TRBJ1-3	once	TGTGCCACTTCCGCACCGGACACCTCTGGAAACACCATATATTTT	CATSAPDTSGNTIYF
TRBD1	TRBV28	TRBJ1-2	NA	TGTGCCAGCAGCCAAGACAGGGTTGATGGCTACACCTTC	CASSQDRVDGYTF
TRBD2	TRBV7-7	TRBJ2-7	NA	TGTGCTAGCAGCCCGGGACTAGCGGGAGGGTTGGGAGAGCAGTACTTC	CASSPGLAGGLGEQYF
NA	TRBV29-1	TRBJ2-1	NA	TGCAGCGCAGACGGGCGCAATGAGCAGTTCTTC	CSADGRNEQFF
NA	TRBV5-4	TRBJ1-2	NA	TGTGCCAGCAGCCTGCCCGGGACTCCCAGGTATGGCTACACCTTC	CASSLPGTPRYGYTF
NA	TRBV15	TRBJ2-1	NA	TGTGCCACCAGCAGAGAACGGGGACTTACGCAGTTCTTC	CATSRERGLTQFF
NA	TRBV29-1	TRBJ2-5	NA	TGCAGCGTTGCAACGAGGCTGGAAGGGACCCAGTACTTC	CSVATRLEGTQYF
NA	TRBV6-6	TRBJ1-2	NA	TGTGCCAGCACCCCCCTTGGGGCCACTAACTATGGCTACACCTTC	CASTPLGATNYGYTF
NA	TRBV28	TRBJ1-5	once	TGTGCCAGCACTCGATCCGGGTTCCAGCCCCAGCATTTT	CASTRSGFQPQHF
TRBD2	TRBV18	TRBJ2-1	NA	TGTGCCAGCTCACCGACGACTAGCGGGTGGAATGAGCAGTTCTTC	CASSPTTSGWNEQFF
TRBD1	TRBV5-4	TRBJ2-7	NA	TGTGCCAGCAGCGTAGACAGGGCCCACGAGCAGTACTTC	CASSVDRAHEQYF
NA	TRBV9	TRBJ2-5	NA	TGTGCCAGCAGCGTAGGACTCTTCCCGGAGGGAGAGACCCAGTACTTC	CASSVGLFPEGETQYF
NA	TRBV9	TRBJ1-2	once	TGTGCCAGCAGCGTAGAGGTCAGGTCTGTCTATGGCTACACCTTC	CASSVEVRSVYGYTF
NA	TRBV6-4	TRBJ1-3	NA	TGTGCCAGCAAAGGACCAGGAAACACCATATATTTT	CASKGPGNTIYF
NA	TRBV2	TRBJ2-7	NA	TGTGCCAGCAGTGAAGCGCCTGGGTCCTCCTACGAGCAGTACTTC	CASSEAPGSSYEQYF
NA	TRBV11-3	TRBJ2-2	NA	TGTGCCAGCAGTCTAGATGCTGGGGAGCTGTTTTTT	CASSLDAGELFF
NA	TRBV18	TRBJ1-2	NA	TGTGCCAGCTCACCACCGCCAGGGAAGGGAAACTATGGCTACACCTTC	CASSPPPGKGNYGYTF
TRBD2	TRBV30	TRBJ2-7	NA	TGTGCCTCGCAATGGGACTACTCCTACGAGCAGTACTTC	CASQWDYSYEQYF
TRBD2	TRBV27	TRBJ2-1	NA	TGTGCCAGCAGTTTACTGGCGGGAGCCTCTCACGGGCAGTTCTTC	CASSLLAGASHGQFF
NA	TRBV11-2	TRBJ2-1	NA	TGTGCCACCGGGAGTCTCCCCAATGAGCAGTTCTTC	CATGSLPNEQFF
NA	TRBV21-1	TRBJ2-7	NA	TGTGCCAGCGTCCCTTGGGGGGAGGCTCGCTACGAGCAGTACTTC	CASVPWGEARYEQYF
TRBD1	TRBV29-1	TRBJ2-2	NA	TGCAGCGCTATAGGGACAGGGTTTGACACCGGGGAGCTGTTTTTT	CSAIGTGFDTGELFF
NA	TRBV19	TRBJ1-4	few	TGTGCCAGTAGTTCGGCAGGGACTAATGAAAAACTGTTTTTT	CASSSAGTNEKLFF
TRBD1	TRBV30	TRBJ2-7	NA	TGTGCCTGGAGGCGCCCGGGACAGGGGGCTACCTACGAGCAGTACTTC	CAWRRPGQGATYEQYF
NA	TRBV4-2	TRBJ2-1	NA	TGTGCCAGCAGCCAAGGGCTGAACCCCTACAATGAGCAGTTCTTC	CASSQGLNPYNEQFF
NA	TRBV2	TRBJ1-1	NA	TGTGCCAGGGTCCTTGGGGGGGGCGTCGGTGAAGCTTTCTTT	CARVLGGGVGEAFF
TRBD2	TRBV7-9	TRBJ2-7	NA	TGTGCCAGCAGCAGAAGAGAGGGACTAGCGGGACGATGGGCATACGAGCAGTACTTC	CASSRREGLAGRWAYEQYF
NA	TRBV29-1	TRBJ2-3	once	TGCAGCGTCCTGAGGGCAGGAGCCACAGATACGCAGTATTTT	CSVLRAGATDTQYF
TRBD1	TRBV12-5	TRBJ1-5	NA	TGTGCTAGTGGACCCGGACAGGGGAAGGAGCCCCAGCATTTT	CASGPGQGKEPQHF
NA	TRBV30	TRBJ1-2	NA	TGTGCCTGGAGTGCGGCCATACAACGTGGCTACACCTTC	CAWSAAIQRGYTF